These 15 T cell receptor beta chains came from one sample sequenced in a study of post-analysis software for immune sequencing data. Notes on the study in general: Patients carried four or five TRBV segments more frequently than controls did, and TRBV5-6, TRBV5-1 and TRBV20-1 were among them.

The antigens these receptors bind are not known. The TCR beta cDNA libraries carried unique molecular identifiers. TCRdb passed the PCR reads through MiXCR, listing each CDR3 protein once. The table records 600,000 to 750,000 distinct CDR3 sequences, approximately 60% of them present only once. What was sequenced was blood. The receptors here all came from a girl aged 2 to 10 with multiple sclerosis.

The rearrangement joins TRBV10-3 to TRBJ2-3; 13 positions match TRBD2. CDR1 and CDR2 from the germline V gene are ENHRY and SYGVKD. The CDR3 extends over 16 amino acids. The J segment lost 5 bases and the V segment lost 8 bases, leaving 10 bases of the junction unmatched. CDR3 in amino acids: CAILKELAGGEDTQYF. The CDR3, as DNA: TGTGCCATCTTGAAAGAACTAGCGGGAGGGGAAGATACGCAGTATTTT.

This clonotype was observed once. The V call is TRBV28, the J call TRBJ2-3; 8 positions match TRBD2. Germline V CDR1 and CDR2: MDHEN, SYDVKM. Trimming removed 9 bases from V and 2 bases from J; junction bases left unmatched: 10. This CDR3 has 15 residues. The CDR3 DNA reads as TGTGCCAGTACCTCCGGGGGGGGACTCACAGATACGCAGTATTTT. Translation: CASTSGGGLTDTQYF.

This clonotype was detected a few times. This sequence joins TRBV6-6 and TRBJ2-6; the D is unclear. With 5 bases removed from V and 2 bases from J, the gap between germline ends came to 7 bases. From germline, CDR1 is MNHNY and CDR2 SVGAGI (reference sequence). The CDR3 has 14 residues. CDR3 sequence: CASSPPAGANVLTF. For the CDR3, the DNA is TGTGCCAGCAGTCCACCGGCTGGGGCCAACGTCCTGACTTTC.

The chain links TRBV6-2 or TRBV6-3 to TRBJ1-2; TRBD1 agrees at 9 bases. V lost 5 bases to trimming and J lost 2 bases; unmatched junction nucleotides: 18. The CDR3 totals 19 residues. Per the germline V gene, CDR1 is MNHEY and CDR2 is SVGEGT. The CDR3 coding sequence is TGTGCCAGCAGTCAGAATCATCGGGACAGGGAAGTGTTCAACTATGGCTACACCTTC. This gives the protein CASSQNHRDREVFNYGYTF.

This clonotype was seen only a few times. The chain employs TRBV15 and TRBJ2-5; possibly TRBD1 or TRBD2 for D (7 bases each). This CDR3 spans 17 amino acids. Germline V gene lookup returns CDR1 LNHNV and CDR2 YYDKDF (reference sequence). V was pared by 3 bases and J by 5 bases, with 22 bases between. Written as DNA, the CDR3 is TGTGCCACCAGCAGGGGTGGGGGAGGGGGCTCCTGGGAGACCCAGTACTTC. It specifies CATSRGGGGGSWETQYF.

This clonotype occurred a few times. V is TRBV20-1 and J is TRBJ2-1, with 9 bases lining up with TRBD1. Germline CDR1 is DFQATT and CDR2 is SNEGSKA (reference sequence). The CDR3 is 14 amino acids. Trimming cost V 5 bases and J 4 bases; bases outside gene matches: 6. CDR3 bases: TGCAGTGCTCTTACAGGGGGCCCTTACAATGAGCAGTTCTTC. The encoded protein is CSALTGGPYNEQFF.

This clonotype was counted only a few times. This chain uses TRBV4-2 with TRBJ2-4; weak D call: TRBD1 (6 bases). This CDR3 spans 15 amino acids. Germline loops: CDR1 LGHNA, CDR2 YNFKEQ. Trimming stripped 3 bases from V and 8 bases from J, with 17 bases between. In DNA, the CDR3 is TGTGCCAGCAGCCAGCGAGCGGAAGAGGGGGACATTCAGTACTTC. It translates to CASSQRAEEGDIQYF.

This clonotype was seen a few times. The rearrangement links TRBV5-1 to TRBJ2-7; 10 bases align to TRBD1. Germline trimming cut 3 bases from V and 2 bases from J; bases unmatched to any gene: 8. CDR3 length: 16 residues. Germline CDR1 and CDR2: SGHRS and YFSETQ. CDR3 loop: CASSSLPGQGTYEQYF. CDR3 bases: TGCGCCAGCAGCTCACTCCCGGGACAGGGGACCTACGAGCAGTACTTC.

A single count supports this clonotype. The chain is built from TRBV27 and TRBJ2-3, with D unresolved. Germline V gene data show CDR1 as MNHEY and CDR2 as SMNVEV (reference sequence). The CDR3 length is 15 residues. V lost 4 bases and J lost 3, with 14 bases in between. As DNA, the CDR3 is TGTGCCAGCAGTTCCCTAACCCACGTAACAGATACGCAGTATTTT. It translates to CASSSLTHVTDTQYF.

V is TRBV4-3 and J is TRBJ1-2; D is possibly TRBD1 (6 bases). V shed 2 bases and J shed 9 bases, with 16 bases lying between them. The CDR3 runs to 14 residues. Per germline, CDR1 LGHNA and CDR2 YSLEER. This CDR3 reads CASSQRGRGWSYTF. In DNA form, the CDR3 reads TGCGCCAGCAGCCAAAGGGGGAGGGGATGGAGCTACACCTTC.

CDR3 nucleotide sequence: TGTGCCAGCGCTTTCTTTAACAGGGCTGGCTACACCTTC. Its protein product is CASAFFNRAGYTF. V usage is TRBV27 and J usage is TRBJ1-2, with TRBD1 as a possible D gene (6 bases). Trimming removed 8 bases at V and 7 bases at J, with 17 bases between. CDR3 size: 13 residues. CDR1 is MNHEY and CDR2 is SMNVEV in the germline V gene (reference sequence).

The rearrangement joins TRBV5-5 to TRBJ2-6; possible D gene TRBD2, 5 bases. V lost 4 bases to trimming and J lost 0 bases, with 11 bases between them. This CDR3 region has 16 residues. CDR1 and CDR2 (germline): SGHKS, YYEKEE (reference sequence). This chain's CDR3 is CASSRGYFSGANVLTF. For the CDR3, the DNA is TGTGCCAGCAGCCGGGGATATTTCTCTGGGGCCAACGTCCTGACTTTC.

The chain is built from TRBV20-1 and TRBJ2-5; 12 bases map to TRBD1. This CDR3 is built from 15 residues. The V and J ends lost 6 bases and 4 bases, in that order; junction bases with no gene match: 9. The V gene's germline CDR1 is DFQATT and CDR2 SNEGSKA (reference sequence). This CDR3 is CSATGTGGHRETQYF. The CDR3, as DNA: TGCAGTGCCACTGGGACAGGGGGCCATCGAGAGACCCAGTACTTC.

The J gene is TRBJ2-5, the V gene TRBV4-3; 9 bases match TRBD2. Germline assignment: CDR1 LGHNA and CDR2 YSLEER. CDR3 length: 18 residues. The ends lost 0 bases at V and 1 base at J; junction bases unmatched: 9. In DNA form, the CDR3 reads TGCGCCAGCAGCCAAGATTGGGGTAGCGGGGGACGCCAAGAGACCCAGTACTTC. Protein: CASSQDWGSGGRQETQYF.

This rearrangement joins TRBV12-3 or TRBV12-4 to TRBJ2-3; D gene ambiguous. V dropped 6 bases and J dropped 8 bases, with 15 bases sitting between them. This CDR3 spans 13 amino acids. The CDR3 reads CASSPSLGVTQYF. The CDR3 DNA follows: TGTGCCAGCAGCCCATCCTTAGGAGTTACGCAGTATTTT.